The clone carrying this TCR beta chain was observed a handful of times. Its cognate antigen is unknown. Expressed TCRB transcripts were sequenced after all isolated RNA was converted to cDNA. Generated by immunoSEQ multiplex PCR, the TCRdb table keeps only in-frame clones and is missing some. The data contain under 250,000 clones, around 26% of them singletons. The data were obtained in a study of beta chain features in type 1 diabetes. Whole-study results and caveats: More deletions and fewer insertions at VDJ junctions were found in patients with type 1 diabetes. Sampled from patients, naive, central memory and Treg TCRB repertoires appeared more similar than those sampled from healthy donors.

The sequencing input was central memory CD4+ T cells from blood. This clonotype was sampled from a man aged 30 to 39 in good health.

CDR3 sequence reads: CASSPGNTEAFF. CDR3 nucleotides: TGTGCCAGCAGCCCCGGTAACACTGAAGCTTTCTTT. The J gene is TRBJ1-1, the V gene TRBV25-1; D uncertain. Germline loops: CDR1 MGHDK, CDR2 SYGVNS. V shed 6 bases and J shed 2 bases, with 7 bases lying between them. There are 12 residues in the CDR3.